The next 24 T cell receptor beta chains were all read from a single sample in a study of blood T cell repertoires in COVID-19 (TCRdb year 2020). The library came from the immunoSEQ multiplex PCR assay. The clones in this table, taken by TCRdb from immuneACCESS, are in-frame only. Not every clone is retained; where verified, under half of the shortfall comes from an unresolved V gene, and the cause of the rest is unknown. The table for this sample lists some 290,000 clones; 88% of them were counted only once. The ten biggest clones cover approximately 10% of the sample. Sample: peripheral blood. The receptors shown here come from a woman aged 30 to 39 with COVID-19, enrolled during active disease.

This clone was observed a single time. This sequence joins TRBV5-6 and TRBJ2-7; TRBD1 might be the D (6 bases). CDR1 and CDR2 (germline): SGHDT, YYEEEE. V lost 0 bases and J 3 bases, leaving 10 bases between the germline ends. The CDR3 loop spans 14 amino acids. The CDR3 nucleotides read TGTGCCAGCAGCTTGGGACAGGCTGGCTACGAGCAGTACTTC. Protein: CASSLGQAGYEQYF.

V and J are TRBV27 and TRBJ2-1; D unclear. Between the trimmed V and J ends, which lost 0 bases and 7 bases, there was a span of 16 bases. The CDR3 is made up of 16 amino acids. In germline, CDR1 is MNHEY, CDR2 SMNVEV (reference sequence). Written as DNA, the CDR3 is TGTGCCAGCAGTTTATCGTTGGCCCTCCCGCCGAATGAGCAGTTCTTC. It specifies CASSLSLALPPNEQFF.

The chain uses TRBV4-3 and TRBJ2-7; 13 positions match TRBD2. CDR3 length equals 15 residues. CDR1 and CDR2 (germline): LGHNA, YSLEER. The ends lost 4 bases at V and 7 bases at J; junction bases unmatched: 7. CDR3 in amino acids: CASSPLTSGRREQYF. CDR3 nucleotides: TGCGCCAGCAGCCCCCTGACTAGCGGGAGGCGGGAGCAGTACTTC.

The CDR3 nucleotides read TGTGCCAGCAGCTTGGCAACTTTAGCGGGAGGGCCGGGCACAGATACGCAGTATTTT. It specifies CASSLATLAGGPGTDTQYF. V is TRBV5-4 and J is TRBJ2-3, with 11 nucleotides matching TRBD2. CDR1 and CDR2 (germline): SGHNT, YYREEE (reference sequence). Germline trimming cut 0 bases from V and 1 base from J; bases unmatched to any gene: 10. The CDR3 sequence is 19 residues long.

The chain is built from TRBV2 and TRBJ2-1; no firm D call. This CDR3 spans 11 amino acids. V was clipped by 11 bases and J by 8 bases, with 13 bases between them. Germline V gene data show CDR1 as SNHLY and CDR2 as FYNNEI. The CDR3 coding sequence is TGTGCCGTCACCCAGGCCCATGAGCAGTTCTTC. Encoded protein: CAVTQAHEQFF.

The table lists this clone with a count of one. The genes are TRBV27 and TRBJ2-4; 12 bases fit TRBD1. This CDR3 region has 17 residues. The germline V gene has CDR1 MNHEY and CDR2 SMNVEV (reference sequence). J gave up 2 bases and V 3 bases, and 5 bases lay outside the gene matches. For the CDR3, the DNA is TGTGCCAGCAGTTTGGGGACAGGGGGCGATTCCAAAAACATTCAGTACTTC. Amino acids: CASSLGTGGDSKNIQYF.

This clone was seen just once. The sample contains more than one DNA sequence encoding this CDR3. V is TRBV6-2 or TRBV6-3 and J is TRBJ2-7; D is perhaps TRBD2 (5 bases). Trimming removed 0 bases at V and 4 bases at J, with 10 bases between. Germline CDR1 and CDR2: MNHEY and SVGEGT. The CDR3 consists of 14 residues. The CDR3 DNA follows: TGTGCCAGCAGTTACTCGATATCGGGGTACGAGCAGTACTTC. Its protein is CASSYSISGYEQYF.

The chain employs TRBV9 and TRBJ2-1; the D gene is possibly TRBD2 (6 bases). CDR1 and CDR2 (germline): SGDLS, YYNGEE. The CDR3 contains 14 residues. V dropped 2 bases and J dropped 3 bases, with 9 bases sitting between them. The CDR3 DNA reads TGTGCCAGCAGCGTCGGGGGACGCTACAATGAGCAGTTCTTC. Translated: CASSVGGRYNEQFF. Supplemented by reference TRBV9 and TRBJ2-1, the full variable domain reads DSGVTQTPKHLITATGQRVTLRCSPRSGDLSVYWYQQSLDQGLQFLIQYYNGEERAKGNILERFSAQQFPDLHSELNLSSLELGDSALYFCASSVGGRYNEQFFGPGTRLTVL.

V gene TRBV5-8 combines with J gene TRBJ1-1; D possibly corresponds to TRBD1 (6 bases). Germline assignment: CDR1 SGHTS and CDR2 YDEGEE. CDR3 length: 13 residues. Trimming removed 4 bases from V and 2 bases from J, with 9 bases in between. In DNA, the CDR3 is TGTGCCAGCAGCACAGGGACCAACACTGAAGCTTTCTTT. It translates to CASSTGTNTEAFF.

The chain couples TRBV5-4 to TRBJ2-7; the D gene is possibly TRBD2 (5 bases). The CDR3 is 15 residues long. Germline V CDR1 and CDR2: SGHNT, YYREEE (reference sequence). V lost 0 bases to trimming and J lost 2 bases, with 12 bases between them. CDR3 nucleotides: TGTGCCAGCAGCTTGGCGGCGGGCCCAACCTACGAGCAGTACTTC. Residues: CASSLAAGPTYEQYF.

This chain links TRBV28 with TRBJ1-5; a possible D gene is TRBD1 (5 bases). Trimming pared 6 bases from V and 1 base from J, leaving 10 bases between. The CDR3 sequence is 14 residues long. Germline loops: CDR1 MDHEN, CDR2 SYDVKM. The CDR3 sequence: CASRQGGSNQPQHF. The CDR3, as DNA: TGTGCCAGCAGGCAGGGTGGGAGCAATCAGCCCCAGCATTTT.

This clone occurred a few times. The chain has TRBV24-1 and TRBJ2-1; D is perhaps TRBD2 (6 bases). The CDR3 runs 17 residues. Germline assignment: CDR1 KGHDR and CDR2 SFDVKD. The germline V and J ends were trimmed by 4 bases and 5 bases, with 20 bases remaining between them. DNA of the CDR3: TGTGCCACCAGTGAGTTTACCGGGACTGGAAAAGACAATGAGCAGTTCTTC. It codes for CATSEFTGTGKDNEQFF.

The rearrangement links TRBV29-1 to TRBJ1-4, with 12 bases identical to TRBD1. This CDR3 is built from 15 residues. V gave up 7 bases and J gave up 4 bases; unmatched junction bases: 7. Germline lookup yields CDR1 SQVTM and CDR2 ANQGSEA. The CDR3 DNA reads as TGCAGCGGGCCGGGACAGGGGGCCATTAATGAAAAACTGTTTTTT. The encoded protein is CSGPGQGAINEKLFF.

Only a few counts were recorded for this clone. The V gene is TRBV4-2, the J gene TRBJ1-4; no clear D. This CDR3 has 13 amino acids. Trimming removed 1 base at V and 6 bases at J, with 6 bases between. Germline-derived CDR1 and CDR2 are LGHNA and YNFKEQ. The CDR3 DNA reads as TGTGCCAGCAGCCAAGTCCTCGATGAAAAACTGTTTTTT. Residues: CASSQVLDEKLFF.

The rearrangement links TRBV19 to TRBJ2-4; 10 nucleotides line up with TRBD2. In germline, CDR1 is LNHDA, CDR2 SQIVND (reference sequence). J lost 3 bases, V lost 0 bases, and 11 bases had no gene match. There are 19 residues in the CDR3. CDR3 coding DNA: TGTGCCAGTAGTATAGATCTATGGCTAGCGGGAGTGGTCAAAAACATTCAGTACTTC. It encodes CASSIDLWLAGVVKNIQYF. Looking up the rest from reference TRBV19 and TRBJ2-4 gives the full variable domain: DGGITQSPKYLFRKEGQNVTLSCEQNLNHDAMYWYRQDPGQGLRLIYYSQIVNDFQKGDIAEGYSVSREKKESFPLTVTSAQKNPTAFYLCASSIDLWLAGVVKNIQYFGAGTRLSVL.

The CDR3, as DNA: TGTGCCAGCAGATCCCGAACAGGGGGCGCCTACAATGAGCAGTTCTTC. This translates into CASRSRTGGAYNEQFF. The chain employs TRBV7-8 and TRBJ2-1, with 9 bases matching TRBD1. The ends lost 6 bases at V and 2 bases at J; junction bases unmatched: 8. CDR3 length: 16 residues. Germline assignment: CDR1 SGHVS and CDR2 FQNEAQ.

Written as DNA, the CDR3 is TGTGCCAGCAGCTTTAGCGGGAGGGCCGACAATGAGCAGTTCTTC. Translated: CASSFSGRADNEQFF. The chain links TRBV5-5 to TRBJ2-1, with 11 bases matching TRBD2. Germline V CDR1 and CDR2: SGHKS, YYEKEE (reference sequence). The CDR3 sequence is 15 residues long. After removal of 2 bases from V and 5 bases from J, the junction contained 3 bases not matched to a gene.

The chain has TRBV7-2 and TRBJ1-3, with 8 bases that match TRBD1. The CDR3 extends over 15 amino acids. Germline CDR1 is SGHTA and CDR2 is FQGNSA. The V gene end was trimmed by 4 bases and the J gene end by 4 bases; junction bases not matched to a gene: 6. CDR3 coding DNA: TGTGCCAGCAGCTCAAGACAGGGGTCCGGAAACACCATATATTTT. This translates into CASSSRQGSGNTIYF.

The rearrangement uses TRBV6-5 and TRBJ2-7; 8 bases match TRBD1. V lost 6 bases and J lost 3; bases outside the gene matches: 4. The CDR3 spans 13 residues. The germline V gene encodes CDR1 MNHEY and CDR2 SVGAGI. The DNA for the CDR3 is TGTGCCAGCAGGGGGACAGGTTTCTACGAGCAGTACTTC. Amino acids: CASRGTGFYEQYF.

The J gene is TRBJ1-5, the V gene TRBV4-1; 10 bases fit TRBD1. Trimming removed 1 base from V and 5 bases from J; junction bases left unmatched: 5. The CDR3 has 16 amino acids. Germline CDR1 is MGHRA and CDR2 is YSYEKL. In DNA, the CDR3 is TGCGCCAGCAGCCAAGGGACAGGGGGGTCGGATCAGCCCCAGCATTTT. Encoded protein: CASSQGTGGSDQPQHF.

The J gene is TRBJ2-2, the V gene TRBV12-3 or TRBV12-4; D unclear. Trimming shortened V by 6 bases and J by 6 bases, and 11 bases separated the two germline ends. The CDR3 is 13 amino acids. The CDR3 coding sequence is TGTGCCAGCAGAACTGATTTCGCCGGGGAGCTGTTTTTT. Protein product: CASRTDFAGELFF.

This clone was recorded once. V usage is TRBV18 and J usage is TRBJ2-1, with 11 bases that match TRBD1. Per germline, CDR1 KGHSH and CDR2 LQKENI. CDR3 size: 13 residues. V gave up 1 base and J gave up 14 bases; unmatched junction bases: 4. CDR3 sequence (DNA): TGTGCCAGCTCACCACTAGGACAGGGGGCTGAGTTCTTC. The encoded protein is CASSPLGQGAEFF.

This rearrangement joins TRBV25-1 to TRBJ1-3; D remains ambiguous. The V and J ends lost 7 bases and 8 bases respectively, with 9 bases between them. The V gene's germline CDR1 is MGHDK and CDR2 SYGVNS. The CDR3 has 11 residues. CDR3 loop: CASTKADTIYF. CDR3 bases: TGTGCCAGCACCAAGGCGGACACCATATATTTT.

This chain uses TRBV9 with TRBJ1-6; 9 bases are shared with TRBD1. The germline V gene has CDR1 SGDLS and CDR2 YYNGEE. V shed 3 bases and J 12 bases; nucleotides not matched to a gene: 7. The CDR3 covers 14 residues. The CDR3 DNA reads TGTGCCAGCAGCGACGACAGGGGGTTAGGACCCCTCCACTTT. This encodes CASSDDRGLGPLHF.